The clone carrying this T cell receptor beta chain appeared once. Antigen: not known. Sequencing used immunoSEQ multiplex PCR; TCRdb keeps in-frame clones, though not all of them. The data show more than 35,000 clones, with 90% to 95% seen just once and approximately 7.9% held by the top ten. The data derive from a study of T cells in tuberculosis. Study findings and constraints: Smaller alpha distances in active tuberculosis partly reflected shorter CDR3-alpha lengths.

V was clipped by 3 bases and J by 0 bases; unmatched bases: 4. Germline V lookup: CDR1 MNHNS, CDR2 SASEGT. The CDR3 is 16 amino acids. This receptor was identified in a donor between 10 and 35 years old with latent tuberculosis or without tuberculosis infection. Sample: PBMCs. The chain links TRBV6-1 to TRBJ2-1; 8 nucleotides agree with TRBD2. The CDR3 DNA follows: TGTGCCAGCAGTGACCTGAGCGGGAGCTCCTACAATGAGCAGTTCTTC. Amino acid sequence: CASSDLSGSSYNEQFF.